This T cell receptor beta chain was found in a study of Ad26.COV2.S vaccination and SARS-CoV-2 variants. Study background: Administration of Ad26.COV2.S was intramuscular, either once or twice 56 days apart. Whole-study results and caveats: Analytic work on TCR breadth and depth might have understated the full extent of total T cell responses.

The data were produced by immunoSEQ multiplex PCR, yet TCRdb's version contains in-frame clones alone and is incomplete. The top ten hold just under 3% of the sample, which has under 250,000 clones, approximately 90% seen once. For this clone: No antigen is known for it.

The treatment was: about 20 received Ad26.COV2.S at low or high dose, single or two shots; about 5 received placebo; per-sample allocation not given. The samples date from day 63 after the first vaccine or placebo injection. This TCR was recovered from a person aged 18-60 years who received the Ad26.COV2.S COVID-19 vaccine or a placebo. The sample consisted of peripheral blood, taken in a trial of Ad26.COV2.S vaccine versus placebo.

The DNA of the CDR3 is TGTGCCAGCAGCTTAGATGGGCACGAGCAGTACTTC. This codes for CASSLDGHEQYF. This chain joins TRBV11-2 and TRBJ2-7; D is ambiguous. Germline assignment: CDR1 SGHAT and CDR2 FQNNGV. Trimming took 0 bases from V and 5 from J, leaving 5 bases between them. This CDR3 has 12 amino acids.